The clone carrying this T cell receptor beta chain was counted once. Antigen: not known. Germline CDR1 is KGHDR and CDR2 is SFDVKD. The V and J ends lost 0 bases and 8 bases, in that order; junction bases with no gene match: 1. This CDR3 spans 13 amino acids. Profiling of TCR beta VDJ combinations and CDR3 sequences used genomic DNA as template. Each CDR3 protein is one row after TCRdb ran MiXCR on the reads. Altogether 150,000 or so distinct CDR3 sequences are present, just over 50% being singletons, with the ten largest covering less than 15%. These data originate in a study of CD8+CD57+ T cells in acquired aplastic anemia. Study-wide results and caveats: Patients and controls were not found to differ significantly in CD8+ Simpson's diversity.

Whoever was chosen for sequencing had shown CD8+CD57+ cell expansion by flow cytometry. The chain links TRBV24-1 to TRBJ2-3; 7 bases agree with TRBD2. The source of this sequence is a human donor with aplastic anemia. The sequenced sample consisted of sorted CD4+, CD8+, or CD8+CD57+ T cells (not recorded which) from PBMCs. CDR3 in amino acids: CATSDLPSGTQYF. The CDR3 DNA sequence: TGTGCCACCAGTGATTTGCCTAGCGGTACGCAGTATTTT.